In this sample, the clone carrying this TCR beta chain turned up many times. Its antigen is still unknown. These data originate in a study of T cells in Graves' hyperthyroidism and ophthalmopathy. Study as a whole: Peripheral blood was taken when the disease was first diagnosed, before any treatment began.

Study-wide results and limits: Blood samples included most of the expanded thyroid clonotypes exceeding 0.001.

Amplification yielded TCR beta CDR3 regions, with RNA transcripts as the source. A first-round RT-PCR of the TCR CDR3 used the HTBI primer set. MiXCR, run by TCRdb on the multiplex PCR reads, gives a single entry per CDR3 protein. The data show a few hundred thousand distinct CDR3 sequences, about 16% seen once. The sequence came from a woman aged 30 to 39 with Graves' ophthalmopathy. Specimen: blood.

CDR3 sequence reads: CSARDTARDQPQHF. CDR3 DNA: TGCAGTGCTAGAGATACGGCGAGGGATCAGCCCCAGCATTTT. The chain uses TRBV20-1 and TRBJ1-5, with D uncertain. The CDR3 has 14 residues. Germline V gene data show CDR1 as DFQATT and CDR2 as SNEGSKA (reference sequence). V shed 0 bases and J shed 5 bases, with 11 bases lying between them.